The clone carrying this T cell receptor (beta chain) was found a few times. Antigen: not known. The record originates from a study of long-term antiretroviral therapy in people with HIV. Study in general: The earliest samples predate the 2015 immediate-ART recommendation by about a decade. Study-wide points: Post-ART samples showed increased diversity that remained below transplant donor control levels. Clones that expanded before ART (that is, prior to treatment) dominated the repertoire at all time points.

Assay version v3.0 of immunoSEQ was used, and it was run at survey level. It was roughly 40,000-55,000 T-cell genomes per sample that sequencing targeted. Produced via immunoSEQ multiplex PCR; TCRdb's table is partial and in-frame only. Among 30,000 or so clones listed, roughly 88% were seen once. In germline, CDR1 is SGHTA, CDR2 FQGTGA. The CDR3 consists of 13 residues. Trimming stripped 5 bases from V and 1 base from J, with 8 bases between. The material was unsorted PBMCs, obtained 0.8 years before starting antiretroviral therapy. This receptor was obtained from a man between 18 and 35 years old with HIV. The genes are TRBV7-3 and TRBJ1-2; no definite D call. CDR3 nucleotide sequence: TGTGCCAGCAGCCCCCAGCGTAACTATGGCTACACCTTC. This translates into CASSPQRNYGYTF.